This TCR beta chain appears in the sequencing data of a study of blood T cell repertoires in COVID-19. About the research overall: From T cells, B-cell-depleted T cells, or PBMCs came the material, which was cDNA or gDNA.

The assay was immunoSEQ multiplex PCR, and TCRdb's table has in-frame clones only and misses some. In the table there are about 480,000 clones, around 90% of which are singletons. This sequence originates from a woman in her fifties or sixties with COVID-19, enrolled during active disease. The sequenced sample consisted of peripheral blood.

This CDR3 is CASRIPGALGAYEQYF. Written as DNA, the CDR3 is TGTGCCAGCAGGATCCCAGGGGCCCTTGGGGCCTACGAGCAGTACTTC. The V and J genes are TRBV28 and TRBJ2-7, with a possible D match to TRBD1 (6 bases). V lost 6 bases and J 2 bases, leaving 20 bases between the germline ends. The V gene's germline CDR1 is MDHEN and CDR2 SYDVKM. The length of the CDR3 is 16 residues.